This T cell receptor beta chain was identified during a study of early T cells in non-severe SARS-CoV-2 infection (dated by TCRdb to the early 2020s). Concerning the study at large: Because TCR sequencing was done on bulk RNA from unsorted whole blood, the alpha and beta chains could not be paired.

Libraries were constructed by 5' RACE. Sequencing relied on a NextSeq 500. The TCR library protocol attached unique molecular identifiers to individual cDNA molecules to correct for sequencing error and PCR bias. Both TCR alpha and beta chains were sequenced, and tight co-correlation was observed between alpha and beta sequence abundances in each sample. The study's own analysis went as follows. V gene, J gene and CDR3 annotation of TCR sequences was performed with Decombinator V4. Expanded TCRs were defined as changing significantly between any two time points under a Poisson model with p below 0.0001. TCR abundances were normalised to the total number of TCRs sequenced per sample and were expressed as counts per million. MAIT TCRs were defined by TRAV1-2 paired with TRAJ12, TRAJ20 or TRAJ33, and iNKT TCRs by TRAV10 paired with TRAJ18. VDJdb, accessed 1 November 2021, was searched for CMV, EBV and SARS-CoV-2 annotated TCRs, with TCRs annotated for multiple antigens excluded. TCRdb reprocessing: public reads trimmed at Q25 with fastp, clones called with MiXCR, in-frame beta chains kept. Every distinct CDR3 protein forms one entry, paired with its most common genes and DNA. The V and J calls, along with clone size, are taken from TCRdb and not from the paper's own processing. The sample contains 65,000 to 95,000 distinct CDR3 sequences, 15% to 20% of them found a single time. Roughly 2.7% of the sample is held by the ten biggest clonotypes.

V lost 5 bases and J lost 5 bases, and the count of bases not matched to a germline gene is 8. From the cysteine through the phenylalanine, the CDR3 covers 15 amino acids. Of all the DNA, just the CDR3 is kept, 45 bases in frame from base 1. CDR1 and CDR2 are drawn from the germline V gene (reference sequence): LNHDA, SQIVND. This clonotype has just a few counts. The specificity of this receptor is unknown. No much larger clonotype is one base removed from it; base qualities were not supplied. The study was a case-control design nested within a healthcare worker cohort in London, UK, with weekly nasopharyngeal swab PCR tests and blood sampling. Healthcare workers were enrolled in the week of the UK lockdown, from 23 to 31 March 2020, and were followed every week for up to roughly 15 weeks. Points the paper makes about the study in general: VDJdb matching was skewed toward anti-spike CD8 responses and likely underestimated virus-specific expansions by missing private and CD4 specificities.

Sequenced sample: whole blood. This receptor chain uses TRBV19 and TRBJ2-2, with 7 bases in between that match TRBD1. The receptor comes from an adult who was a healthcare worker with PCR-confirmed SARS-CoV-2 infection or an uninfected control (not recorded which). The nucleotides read TGTGCCAGTAGTCCGACAGGGAAGGGAACCGGGGAGCTGTTTTTT. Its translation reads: CASSPTGKGTGELFF.